What follows are 29 T cell receptor beta chains derived from one specimen sequenced in a study of blood T cell repertoires in COVID-19 (TCRdb year 2020). The library was produced with the immunoSEQ multiplex PCR assay. TCRdb provides this immuneACCESS table in a form limited to in-frame rearrangements. Some clones are lacking; in checked studies, under half of them reflect an unresolved V gene, and why the rest are absent is not known. Within this sample are about 37,000 clones, with 70% to 90% of them counted one time only. The leading ten clones occupy about 63% of the sample. The sequencing sample was made of peripheral blood. These TCRs come from a man in his sixties or seventies with acute or convalescent COVID-19.

V is TRBV6-5 and J is TRBJ2-5, with a tentative D call TRBD1 (5 bases). CDR3 size: 12 residues. Germline CDR1 MNHEY, CDR2 SVGAGI. The germline V and J ends were trimmed by 5 bases and 4 bases, with 8 bases remaining between them. The CDR3 sequence is CASSPQGETQYF. The DNA for the CDR3 is TGTGCCAGCAGTCCCCAGGGAGAGACCCAGTACTTC.

The chain joins TRBV27 to TRBJ1-1; D gene ambiguous. The CDR3 has 14 residues. Trimming left V 3 bases short and J 4 bases short, with 12 bases between. From germline, CDR1 is MNHEY and CDR2 SMNVEV (reference sequence). Here the CDR3 DNA reads TGTGCCAGCAGTTTTCGCCCGGTTGGCACTGAAGCTTTCTTT. This gives the protein CASSFRPVGTEAFF.

The V call is TRBV6-5, the J call TRBJ1-1; D remains ambiguous. The V and J ends lost 7 bases and 0 bases respectively, with 15 bases between them. In germline, CDR1 is MNHEY, CDR2 SVGAGI. This CDR3 comprises 15 residues. The CDR3 DNA reads as TGTGCCAGCATAAAGATCGGCCAGGTGAACACTGAAGCTTTCTTT. The encoded protein is CASIKIGQVNTEAFF.

The chain employs TRBV5-1 and TRBJ2-1; 13 nucleotides agree with TRBD2. The CDR3 spans 14 residues. The germline gives CDR1 SGHRS, CDR2 YFSETQ. V shed 4 bases and J 6 bases; nucleotides not matched to a gene: 1. This CDR3 reads CASSGTSGANEQFF. The CDR3 region has the DNA TGCGCCAGCAGCGGGACTAGCGGGGCCAATGAGCAGTTCTTC.

The CDR3 protein is CASSLLAAGTEAFF. The CDR3 region has the DNA TGTGCCAGCAGCTTATTAGCCGCCGGCACTGAAGCTTTCTTT. This sequence joins TRBV7-2 and TRBJ1-1; D remains ambiguous. V was cut by 2 bases and J by 4 bases, with 11 bases left in between. CDR3 length equals 14 residues. Looked up from germline, CDR1 is SGHTA and CDR2 is FQGNSA.

V is TRBV4-1 and J is TRBJ1-5; a weak D match, TRBD1 (5 bases). The CDR3 extends over 15 amino acids. The ends were cut back, 0 bases at V and 7 bases at J, with 13 bases in the middle. Germline loops: CDR1 MGHRA, CDR2 YSYEKL. This CDR3 reads CASSQDRLGGQPQHF. DNA of the CDR3: TGCGCCAGCAGCCAAGATCGTTTGGGGGGACAGCCCCAGCATTTT.

The genes are TRBV7-2 and TRBJ2-5; D perhaps matches TRBD1 (5 bases). This CDR3 spans 15 amino acids. Germline assignment: CDR1 SGHTA and CDR2 FQGNSA. V dropped 4 bases and J dropped 5 bases, with 17 bases sitting between them. The CDR3 reads CASSSWVRDGETQYF. The CDR3 DNA reads as TGTGCCAGCAGCTCCTGGGTCAGGGATGGGGAGACCCAGTACTTC.

V gene TRBV27 combines with J gene TRBJ1-4, with 8 bases that match TRBD1. The CDR3 totals 17 residues. In germline, CDR1 is MNHEY, CDR2 SMNVEV (reference sequence). Losses at the gene ends were 1 base for V and 5 bases for J; bases not matched to a gene: 9. Written as DNA, the CDR3 is TGTGCCAGCAGTTTATTTGGGACAGGACAGTTCAATGAAAAACTGTTTTTT. As protein: CASSLFGTGQFNEKLFF.

The chain links TRBV5-5 to TRBJ1-2; 8 bases fit TRBD1. This CDR3 is built from 12 residues. In germline, CDR1 is SGHKS, CDR2 YYEKEE (reference sequence). Germline trimming cut 4 bases from V and 7 bases from J; bases unmatched to any gene: 3. CDR3 sequence reads: CASSPGTGGYTF. CDR3 nucleotide sequence: TGTGCCAGCAGCCCAGGGACAGGTGGCTACACCTTC.

This chain links TRBV19 with TRBJ1-5; 10 bases line up with TRBD1. Looked up from germline, CDR1 is LNHDA and CDR2 is SQIVND (reference sequence). With V trimmed by 7 bases and J by 2 bases, 2 bases remained unmatched. The CDR3 loop spans 14 amino acids. The CDR3 loop is CASIGTGGNQPQHF. The DNA of the CDR3 is TGTGCCAGTATAGGGACAGGGGGCAATCAGCCCCAGCATTTT.

The genes are TRBV5-1 and TRBJ2-3; 8 bases fit TRBD2. CDR1 and CDR2 (germline): SGHRS, YFSETQ. This CDR3 comprises 17 residues. The V gene end was trimmed by 3 bases and the J gene end by 3 bases; junction bases not matched to a gene: 12. CDR3 sequence: CASSSIVAGRGTDTQYF. CDR3 nucleotides: TGCGCCAGCAGCTCGATTGTAGCGGGAAGGGGAACAGATACGCAGTATTTT.

This chain links TRBV28 with TRBJ1-3, with TRBD1 matching 8 bases. This CDR3 has 15 amino acids. V trimming: 2 bases; J trimming: 0 bases; junction bases outside the gene matches: 0. Per germline, CDR1 MDHEN and CDR2 SYDVKM. As DNA, the CDR3 is TGTGCCAGCAGTTTAGGGACAGGCTCTGGAAACACCATATATTTT. It encodes CASSLGTGSGNTIYF.

The chain has TRBV9 and TRBJ1-6, with no clear D. The V end lost 4 bases, the J end lost 3 bases, and 8 bases lay between the germline ends. Per the germline V gene, CDR1 is SGDLS and CDR2 is YYNGEE. This CDR3 has 14 residues. CDR3: CASSFRDYNSPLHF. As DNA, the CDR3 is TGTGCCAGCAGCTTCCGGGACTATAATTCACCCCTCCACTTT.

This clone was recorded only once. The chain combines TRBV25-1 with TRBJ2-3; TRBD2 aligns across 9 bases. The germline V gene encodes CDR1 MGHDK and CDR2 SYGVNS. Germline trimming cut 3 bases from V and 5 bases from J; bases unmatched to any gene: 6. CDR3 size: 15 residues. The CDR3 nucleotides are TGTGCCAGCAGTGAGTTAGCGGGAGCAGGAGATACGCAGTATTTT. It codes for CASSELAGAGDTQYF.

V is TRBV7-2 and J is TRBJ2-7, with 9 bases lining up with TRBD2. V trimming: 5 bases; J trimming: 2 bases; junction bases outside the gene matches: 13. The CDR3 has 17 amino acids. The germline gives CDR1 SGHTA, CDR2 FQGNSA. The CDR3 spells CASSAAGGVVTPYEQYF. The CDR3 DNA follows: TGTGCCAGCAGCGCAGCGGGAGGTGTGGTTACGCCCTACGAGCAGTACTTC.

The gene calls are TRBV7-2 and TRBJ1-2; no clear D. This CDR3 region has 15 residues. Trimming took off 5 bases at V and 3 bases at J, with 16 bases between the two ends. Per germline, CDR1 SGHTA and CDR2 FQGNSA. The CDR3 DNA follows: TGTGCCAGCAGCCCGACGACATTCGGCGACTATGGCTACACCTTC. This translates into CASSPTTFGDYGYTF. Drawing the rest from reference TRBV7-2 and TRBJ1-2, the complete variable domain is GAGVSQSPSNKVTEKGKDVELRCDPISGHTALYWYRQSLGQGLEFLIYFQGNSAPDKSGLPSDRFSAERTGGSVSTLTIQRTQQEDSAVYLCASSPTTFGDYGYTFGSGTRLTVV.

The chain recombines TRBV5-6 with TRBJ1-2; possible D gene TRBD1, 5 bases. The CDR3 runs to 14 residues. Trimming shortened V by 4 bases and J by 7 bases, and 17 bases separated the two germline ends. In germline, CDR1 is SGHDT, CDR2 YYEEEE. CDR3 amino acids: CASSLGEAEGGYTF. DNA of the CDR3: TGTGCCAGCAGCCTGGGGGAGGCGGAGGGTGGCTACACCTTC.

The rearrangement uses TRBV7-8 and TRBJ1-1; D remains unclear. In germline, CDR1 is SGHVS, CDR2 FQNEAQ. CDR3 size: 14 residues. The V end lost 1 base, the J end lost 1 base, and 7 bases lay between the germline ends. The CDR3: CASSLVGENTEAFF. CDR3 sequence (DNA): TGTGCCAGCAGCTTAGTCGGGGAGAACACTGAAGCTTTCTTT.

J is TRBJ1-4 and V is TRBV7-2; D gene unclear. The germline V gene encodes CDR1 SGHTA and CDR2 FQGNSA. V dropped 6 bases and J dropped 0 bases, with 5 bases sitting between them. The CDR3 loop spans 13 amino acids. The CDR3 here is CASSFATNEKLFF. CDR3 DNA sequence: TGTGCCAGCAGTTTCGCAACTAATGAAAAACTGTTTTTT.

The chain links TRBV20-1 to TRBJ1-2; no definite D call. The length of the CDR3 is 13 residues. The germline V and J ends were trimmed by 3 bases and 4 bases, with 12 bases remaining between them. The germline gives CDR1 DFQATT, CDR2 SNEGSKA (reference sequence). The CDR3 protein is CSASVEGAYGYTF. Written as DNA, the CDR3 is TGCAGTGCTAGTGTGGAGGGTGCCTATGGCTACACCTTC.

The chain has TRBV7-3 and TRBJ2-1; 14 bases match TRBD2. The CDR3 totals 15 residues. V was clipped by 1 base and J by 10 bases; unmatched bases: 3. Germline V gene data show CDR1 as SGHTA and CDR2 as FQGTGA. For the CDR3, the DNA is TGTGCCAGCAGCTTAAGGGGACTAGCGGGAGACGAGCAGTTCTTC. It codes for CASSLRGLAGDEQFF.

The chain joins TRBV18 to TRBJ1-6; 8 bases agree with TRBD1. Trimming removed 3 bases from V and 9 bases from J; junction bases left unmatched: 4. CDR1 is KGHSH and CDR2 is LQKENI in the germline V gene. This CDR3 comprises 14 residues. This CDR3 is CASSPDRDVSPLHF. In DNA, the CDR3 is TGTGCCAGCTCACCGGACAGGGACGTTTCACCCCTCCACTTT.

Concerning this clone itself: Other DNA sequences of this sample code for an identical CDR3. The chain is built from TRBV12-3 or TRBV12-4 and TRBJ1-1; no clear D. CDR3 length equals 11 residues. V lost 5 bases, J lost 4 bases, and 5 bases lay in between. In DNA form, the CDR3 reads TGTGCCAGCAGTAGAGGCACTGAAGCTTTCTTT. Protein sequence: CASSRGTEAFF.

The V gene is TRBV4-3, the J gene TRBJ1-2; 11 bases are shared with TRBD1. The CDR3 spans 14 residues. V lost 4 bases to trimming and J lost 4 bases; unmatched junction nucleotides: 2. Looked up from germline, CDR1 is LGHNA and CDR2 is YSLEER. CDR3: CASSPGTGGYGYTF. The CDR3 region has the DNA TGCGCCAGCAGCCCCGGGACAGGGGGCTATGGCTACACCTTC.

This chain uses TRBV5-6 with TRBJ1-2; D not certain. Trimming shortened V by 4 bases and J by 8 bases, and 15 bases separated the two germline ends. The germline V gene has CDR1 SGHDT and CDR2 YYEEEE. There are 13 residues in the CDR3. The chain's CDR3 is CASSPSWAPGYTF. The CDR3, as DNA: TGTGCCAGCAGCCCCTCTTGGGCCCCGGGCTACACCTTC. Supplemented by reference TRBV5-6 and TRBJ1-2, the full variable domain reads DAGVTQSPTHLIKTRGQQVTLRCSPKSGHDTVSWYQQALGQGPQFIFQYYEEEERQRGNFPDRFSGHQFPNYSSELNVNALLLGDSALYLCASSPSWAPGYTFGSGTRLTVV.

The rearrangement links TRBV28 to TRBJ2-7, with 8 bases that match TRBD2. V trimming: 10 bases; J trimming: 3 bases; junction bases outside the gene matches: 11. The CDR3 loop spans 14 amino acids. Per germline, CDR1 MDHEN and CDR2 SYDVKM. The CDR3 is CATTGGSGIYEQYF. CDR3 DNA: TGTGCCACCACGGGAGGGAGCGGAATCTACGAGCAGTACTTC.

The rearrangement uses TRBV9 and TRBJ1-1; D remains ambiguous. The ends were cut back, 6 bases at V and 0 bases at J, with 9 bases in the middle. Germline V gives CDR1 SGDLS, CDR2 YYNGEE. The CDR3 is 13 amino acids. CDR3: CASTRLMNTEAFF. Here the CDR3 DNA reads TGTGCCAGCACCAGACTGATGAACACTGAAGCTTTCTTT.

The genes are TRBV28 and TRBJ2-1; 14 positions agree with TRBD2. The trim removed 7 bases at V and 10 bases at J, leaving 12 bases unmatched. Germline V gene sequence: CDR1 MDHEN, CDR2 SYDVKM. This CDR3 region has 16 residues. The CDR3 sequence is CASNRGTSGGVGEQFF. The CDR3 region has the DNA TGTGCCAGCAACCGAGGGACTAGCGGGGGTGTAGGAGAGCAGTTCTTC.

The gene calls are TRBV2 and TRBJ2-1; weak D call: TRBD1 (5 bases). The CDR3 covers 13 residues. Germline CDR1 is SNHLY and CDR2 is FYNNEI. The ends were cut back, 3 bases at V and 5 bases at J, with 8 bases in the middle. CDR3: CASSDQGNNEQFF. CDR3 nucleotide sequence: TGTGCCAGCAGTGATCAGGGAAACAATGAGCAGTTCTTC.